This paragraph reports one T cell receptor (beta chain). The same CDR3 is also encoded by other DNA sequences in this sample. The data stem from a study of blood T cell repertoires in COVID-19. Overall study: From T cells, B-cell-depleted T cells, or PBMCs came the material, which was cDNA or gDNA.

From germline, CDR1 is LNHDA and CDR2 SQIVND (reference sequence). The CDR3 is 12 residues long. V lost 6 bases to trimming and J lost 6 bases, with 8 bases between them. Authors' analysis steps: By means of reference gene primer amplification, nucleated cell counts were estimated. TCRdb's copy holds only in-frame clones and misses some; the assay was immunoSEQ multiplex PCR. The D gene and trimming were derived from the DNA, and the V and J assignments and clone size from that table. The repertoire holds around 250,000 clones, around 86% seen once, with 3.6% in the top ten. This sequence joins TRBV19 and TRBJ2-2, with D possibly being TRBD1 (6 bases). The source material was peripheral blood. This sequence was found in a man between 18 and 29 years old with active or convalescent COVID-19. CDR3 sequence (DNA): TGTGCCAGTAGGACAGGTCCCGGGGAGCTGTTTTTT. Its translation: CASRTGPGELFF. The complete variable domain, with remaining parts taken from reference TRBV19 and TRBJ2-2, reads DGGITQSPKYLFRKEGQNVTLSCEQNLNHDAMYWYRQDPGQGLRLIYYSQIVNDFQKGDIAEGYSVSREKKESFPLTVTSAQKNPTAFYLCASRTGPGELFFGEGSRLTVL.